This T cell receptor beta chain comes out of a study of cytomegalovirus exposure and HLA in healthy donors. Broader study findings: With high specificity and sensitivity, the classifier reportedly diagnosed cytomegalovirus status. Most CMV-associated TCR beta chains were later found to appear HLA-restricted. Most of the TCR beta V segments (in an earlier analysis) were productive either about 90% or about 30% of the time.

This clone was observed once. The antigen is undetermined. Use of 60 Vbeta and 13 Jbeta primers characterized the PCR. Produced via immunoSEQ multiplex PCR; TCRdb's table is partial and in-frame only. The sample shows 150,000 to 200,000 clones, approximately 85% of them seen only once. The sample was PBMCs. The receptor's source is a man aged 18 to 29 in good health and CMV-seronegative.

The DNA for the CDR3 is TGCGCCAGCAGCCTTAGCGGGGGGTCGACCGGGGAGCTGTTTTTT. The encoded protein is CASSLSGGSTGELFF. This chain connects TRBV5-1 to TRBJ2-2; 10 bases are shared with TRBD2. V gave up 4 bases and J gave up 5 bases; unmatched junction bases: 5. The CDR3 consists of 15 residues. Germline V gene sequence: CDR1 SGHRS, CDR2 YFSETQ.